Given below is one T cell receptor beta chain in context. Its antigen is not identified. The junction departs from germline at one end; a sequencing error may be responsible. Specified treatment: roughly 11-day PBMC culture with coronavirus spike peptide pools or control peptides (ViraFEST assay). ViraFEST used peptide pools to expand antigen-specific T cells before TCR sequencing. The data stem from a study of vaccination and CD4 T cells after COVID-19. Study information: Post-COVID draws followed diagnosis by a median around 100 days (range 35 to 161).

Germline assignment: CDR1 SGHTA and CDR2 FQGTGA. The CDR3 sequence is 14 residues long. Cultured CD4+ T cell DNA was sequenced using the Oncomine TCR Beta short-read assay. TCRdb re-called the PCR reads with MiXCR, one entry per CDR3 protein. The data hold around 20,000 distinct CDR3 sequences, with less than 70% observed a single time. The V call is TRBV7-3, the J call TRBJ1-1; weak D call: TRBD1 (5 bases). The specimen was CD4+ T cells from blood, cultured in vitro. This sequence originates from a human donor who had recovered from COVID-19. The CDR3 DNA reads TGTGCCAGTAGCTTAACGGACAAGAACACTGAAGCTTTCTTT. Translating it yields CASSLTDKNTEAFF.